The T cell receptor (beta chain) described here comes from a study of CD8 T cells in ankylosing spondylitis. Study findings and constraints: The authors reported significant enrichment of disease-linked clones in matched ankylosing spondylitis synovial fluid. One TCR beta motif, made up of eight highly homologous variants, appeared characteristic of ankylosing spondylitis blood. Certain motif variants had earlier appeared in reactive arthritis synovial fluid and blood.

A quantitative 5'-RACE method, one with molecular barcodes, was used to make TCR beta libraries. TCRdb redid the calling of the 5' RACE reads with MiXCR, one entry per CDR3 protein. The table has about 39,000 distinct CDR3 sequences, approximately 10% seen once. This clonotype was counted many times. Its antigen remains unknown. This TCR was sampled from a male donor with ankylosing spondylitis or in good health (not recorded which). Sequencing was performed on blood, either unsorted or a sorted T cell fraction (not recorded which).

CDR3 region: CASSSGWGLAGDAQYF. DNA of the CDR3: TGTGCCAGCAGCTCAGGATGGGGACTAGCGGGAGATGCACAGTACTTC. The J gene is TRBJ2-7, the V gene TRBV7-8, with 14 bases that match TRBD2. CDR3 length: 16 amino acids. V lost 4 bases to trimming and J lost 10 bases; unmatched junction nucleotides: 12. Germline CDR1 SGHVS, CDR2 FQNEAQ.